These 10 T cell receptor beta chains share one sample of origin, sequenced in a study of T cells in Graves' hyperthyroidism and ophthalmopathy. Researchers took RNA transcripts and amplified the TCR beta CDR3 regions from them. RT-PCR in the first round (using the HTBI primer set) targeted the TCR CDR3. TCRdb itself ran the multiplex PCR reads through MiXCR, one entry per CDR3 protein. The sample contains a few hundred thousand distinct CDR3 sequences, 20% to 25% of which appear only once. Specimen: blood. The receptors come from a woman in her seventies with Graves' ophthalmopathy.

This clonotype has more than one count but fewer than ten. The chain is built from TRBV6-2 or TRBV6-3 and TRBJ1-6; 10 bases align to TRBD1. Germline V gene data show CDR1 as MNHEY and CDR2 as SVGEGT. The CDR3 contains 15 residues. The J segment lost 7 bases and the V segment lost 7 bases, leaving 7 bases of the junction unmatched. CDR3 sequence reads: CASTETGGRNSPLHF. The CDR3 nucleotides are TGTGCCAGCACCGAGACAGGGGGCAGAAATTCACCCCTCCACTTT.

V and J are TRBV30 and TRBJ2-7; D remains ambiguous. The CDR3 is 11 amino acids. V lost 0 bases and J lost 5, with 5 bases in between. The germline CDR1 and CDR2 sequences are GTSNPN and SVGIG (reference sequence). For the CDR3, the DNA is TGTGCCTGGAGTGTACGAAACGAGCAGTACTTC. Translating gives CAWSVRNEQYF.

V is TRBV12-3 or TRBV12-4 and J is TRBJ2-1, with 14 nucleotides matching TRBD2. The CDR3 extends over 19 amino acids. V lost 5 bases, J lost 4 bases, and 13 bases stayed unmatched. The CDR3 DNA sequence: TGTGCCAGCAGTCCCACCTCGGGACTAGCGGGAGCGTGGTACAATGAGCAGTTCTTC. It yields the protein CASSPTSGLAGAWYNEQFF.

This chain links TRBV5-6 with TRBJ2-5, with TRBD2 matching over 9 bases. The V gene's germline CDR1 is SGHDT and CDR2 YYEEEE. Trimming removed 4 bases from V and 2 bases from J; junction bases left unmatched: 6. The CDR3 length is 15 residues. CDR3 loop: CASSRLAEIQETQYF. CDR3 nucleotides: TGTGCCAGCAGCCGACTAGCGGAGATACAAGAGACCCAGTACTTC.

This clonotype was seen at least ten times. The V call is TRBV6-1, the J call TRBJ2-1; D gene uncertain. Trimming removed 0 bases at V and 4 bases at J, with 10 bases between. CDR1 and CDR2 from the germline V gene are MNHNS and SASEGT. The CDR3 spans 15 residues. CDR3 residues: CASSEAPTPYNEQFF. DNA of the CDR3: TGTGCCAGCAGTGAAGCCCCCACACCTTACAATGAGCAGTTCTTC.

CDR3 loop: CASSYRRPSSGANVLTF. The CDR3 region has the DNA TGTGCCAGCAGTTACCGACGGCCAAGCTCTGGGGCCAACGTCCTGACTTTC. The J gene is TRBJ2-6, the V gene TRBV6-5; no clear D gene. The V end was cut by 2 bases, the J end by 0 bases, with 11 bases between. The CDR3 consists of 17 residues. Germline-derived CDR1 and CDR2 are MNHEY and SVGAGI.

This clonotype was seen only a few times. The V gene is TRBV9, the J gene TRBJ2-1, with TRBD2 identical over 11 bases. V lost 4 bases and J lost 6; bases outside the gene matches: 9. Germline V gives CDR1 SGDLS, CDR2 YYNGEE. CDR3 length: 16 amino acids. The CDR3 nucleotides are TGTGCCAGCAGCCCTCATAGCGGGAGGGCCAGCAATGAGCAGTTCTTC. This encodes CASSPHSGRASNEQFF.

J is TRBJ2-7 and V is TRBV6-2 or TRBV6-3; 8 nucleotides match TRBD2. Germline V lookup: CDR1 MNHEY, CDR2 SVGEGT. The CDR3 sequence is 14 residues long. V dropped 6 bases and J dropped 4; count of bases not matched to a gene: 8. The CDR3 protein is CASSDPGTRYEQYF. Written as DNA, the CDR3 is TGTGCCAGCAGCGATCCGGGGACTAGATACGAGCAGTACTTC.

This clonotype was counted between two and nine times. The chain couples TRBV10-3 to TRBJ2-1, with D perhaps matching TRBD2 (5 bases). Germline CDR1 reads ENHRY; CDR2 reads SYGVKD. The germline V and J ends were trimmed by 8 bases and 7 bases, with 15 bases remaining between them. This CDR3 spans 13 amino acids. CDR3 region: CAIAAVERNEQFF. In DNA form, the CDR3 reads TGTGCCATCGCAGCGGTAGAGAGGAATGAGCAGTTCTTC.

A single count supports this clonotype. The V call is TRBV19, the J call TRBJ2-4; perhaps TRBD2 as D (7 bases). CDR3 length: 14 amino acids. In germline, CDR1 is LNHDA, CDR2 SQIVND (reference sequence). V lost 8 bases and J lost 8, with 19 bases in between. The CDR3 coding sequence is TGTGCCAGTCGTAGGGAGGGGGGGGCCGACATTCAGTACTTC. Translation: CASRREGGADIQYF.